Following are 8 T cell receptor beta chains from one sample sequenced in a study of OX40 agonist ivuxolimab in advanced cancers. Clones were sequenced by immunoSEQ multiplex PCR, and TCRdb holds only the in-frame ones, with some missing. The sample records 80,000 to 95,000 clones, 92% being singletons. The input for sequencing was CD4+ or CD8+ T cells sorted from blood, taken in a trial of the OX40 agonist ivuxolimab. The receptors here all came from an adult with an advanced solid tumor such as melanoma, head and neck, liver or kidney cancer.

CDR3 nucleotide sequence: TGTGCCAGCAGTGATCTGACAGCAACTAATGAAAAACTGTTTTTT. Amino acid sequence: CASSDLTATNEKLFF. The chain uses TRBV2 and TRBJ1-4, with TRBD1 as a possible D gene (5 bases). Germline values: CDR1 SNHLY, CDR2 FYNNEI. V was clipped by 3 bases and J by 0 bases, with 8 bases between them. The CDR3 sequence is 15 residues long.

The chain combines TRBV5-4 with TRBJ1-1; no clear D. Germline values: CDR1 SGHNT, CDR2 YYREEE (reference sequence). The CDR3 has 17 residues. V dropped 3 bases and J dropped 3 bases, with 21 bases sitting between them. CDR3 protein: CASSSSLGRQKDTEAFF. CDR3 in DNA: TGTGCCAGCAGCTCGTCGCTGGGGAGGCAAAAGGACACTGAAGCTTTCTTT. The whole variable domain, remainder taken from reference TRBV5-4 and TRBJ1-1, is ETGVTQSPTHLIKTRGQQVTLRCSSQSGHNTVSWYQQALGQGPQFIFQYYREEENGRGNFPPRFSGLQFPNYSSELNVNALELDDSALYLCASSSSLGRQKDTEAFFGQGTRLTVV.

The chain uses TRBV25-1 and TRBJ2-3; a weak D match, TRBD1 (7 bases). Germline CDR1 reads MGHDK; CDR2 reads SYGVNS. V lost 3 bases and J 0 bases, leaving 16 bases between the germline ends. The CDR3 extends over 17 amino acids. The CDR3 loop is CASSDPLTGTSTDTQYF. The CDR3 DNA reads as TGTGCCAGCAGTGACCCCCTGACAGGGACTAGCACAGATACGCAGTATTTT. Combining the CDR3 with reference TRBV25-1 and TRBJ2-3 gives the whole variable domain EADIYQTPRYLVIGTGKKITLECSQTMGHDKMYWYQQDPGMELHLIHYSYGVNSTEKGDLSSESTVSRIRTEHFPLTLESARPSHTSQYLCASSDPLTGTSTDTQYFGPGTRLTVL.

The chain carries TRBV2 and TRBJ2-1; TRBD2 matches at 10 bases. J lost 7 bases, V lost 7 bases, and 10 bases had no gene match. CDR3 size: 15 residues. Germline CDR1 reads SNHLY; CDR2 reads FYNNEI. CDR3 bases: TGTGCCAGCATTCCCCCTAGCGGGAGTGTTAATGAGCAGTTCTTC. Protein: CASIPPSGSVNEQFF.

The chain uses TRBV2 and TRBJ2-2, with no clear D. Trimming shortened V by 8 bases and J by 1 base, and 5 bases separated the two germline ends. The CDR3 sequence is 12 residues long. Germline loops: CDR1 SNHLY, CDR2 FYNNEI. CDR3: CASGRNTGELFF. The CDR3 nucleotides read TGTGCCAGCGGGCGGAACACCGGGGAGCTGTTTTTT. Full variable domain (rest looked up from reference TRBV2 and TRBJ2-2): EPEVTQTPSHQVTQMGQEVILRCVPISNHLYFYWYRQILGQKVEFLVSFYNNEISEKSEIFDDQFSVERPDGSNFTLKIRSTKLEDSAMYFCASGRNTGELFFGEGSRLTVL.

The CDR3 here is CASSEGGLGVGETQYF. The CDR3 DNA sequence: TGTGCCAGCAGTGAAGGGGGGTTAGGGGTAGGGGAGACCCAGTACTTC. V usage is TRBV25-1 and J usage is TRBJ2-5; D is possibly TRBD2 (6 bases). CDR3 length equals 16 residues. Germline CDR1 is MGHDK and CDR2 is SYGVNS. Between the trimmed V and J ends, which lost 2 bases and 5 bases, there was a span of 18 bases.

The chain links TRBV5-1 to TRBJ1-2, with a weak D call TRBD1 (6 bases). V lost 6 bases to trimming and J lost 5 bases, with 17 bases between them. The V gene's germline CDR1 is SGHRS and CDR2 YFSETQ. CDR3 size: 14 residues. The CDR3 DNA sequence: TGCGCCAGCACCATTCCCGGGACACCATATGGCTACACCTTC. This encodes CASTIPGTPYGYTF.

The CDR3 is CASSPRQMNTEAFF. In DNA, the CDR3 is TGTGCCAGCTCACCGCGACAGATGAACACTGAAGCTTTCTTT. The chain recombines TRBV18 with TRBJ1-1; weak D call: TRBD1 (5 bases). The V gene's germline CDR1 is KGHSH and CDR2 LQKENI. The CDR3 runs 14 residues. V was clipped by 3 bases and J by 0 bases, with 8 bases between them.